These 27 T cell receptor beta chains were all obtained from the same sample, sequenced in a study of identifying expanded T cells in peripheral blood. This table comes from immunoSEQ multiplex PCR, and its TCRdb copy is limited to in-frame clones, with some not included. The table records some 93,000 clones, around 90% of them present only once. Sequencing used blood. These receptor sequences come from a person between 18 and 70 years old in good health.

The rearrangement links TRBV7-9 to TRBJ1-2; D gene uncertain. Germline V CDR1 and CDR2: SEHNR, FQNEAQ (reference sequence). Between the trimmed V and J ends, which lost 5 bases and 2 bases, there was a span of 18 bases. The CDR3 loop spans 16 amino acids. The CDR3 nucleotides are TGTGCCAGCAGCCCCGCGGGTATGGGATCCAACTATGGCTACACCTTC. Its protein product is CASSPAGMGSNYGYTF.

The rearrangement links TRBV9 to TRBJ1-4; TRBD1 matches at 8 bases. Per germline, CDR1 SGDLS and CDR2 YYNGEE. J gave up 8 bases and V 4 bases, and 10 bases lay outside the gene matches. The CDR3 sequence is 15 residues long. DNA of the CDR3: TGTGCCAGCAGCCCCAGCGACAGGGGTTCGGAAAAACTGTTTTTT. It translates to CASSPSDRGSEKLFF.

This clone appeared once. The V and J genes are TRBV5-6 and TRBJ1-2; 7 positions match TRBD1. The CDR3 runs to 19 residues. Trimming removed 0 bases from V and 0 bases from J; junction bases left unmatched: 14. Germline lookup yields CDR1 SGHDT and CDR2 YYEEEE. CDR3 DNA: TGTGCCAGCAGCTTGGCCTATGACAGGGAAAAAGGTCCTAACTATGGCTACACCTTC. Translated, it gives CASSLAYDREKGPNYGYTF. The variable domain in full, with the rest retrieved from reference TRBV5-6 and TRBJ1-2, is DAGVTQSPTHLIKTRGQQVTLRCSPKSGHDTVSWYQQALGQGPQFIFQYYEEEERQRGNFPDRFSGHQFPNYSSELNVNALLLGDSALYLCASSLAYDREKGPNYGYTFGSGTRLTVV.

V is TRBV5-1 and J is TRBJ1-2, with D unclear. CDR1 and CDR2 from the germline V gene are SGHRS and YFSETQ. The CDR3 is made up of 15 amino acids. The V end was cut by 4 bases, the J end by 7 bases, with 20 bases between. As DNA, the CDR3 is TGCGCCAGCAGCCGAACGACTTCCAGCCAGCTTGGCTACACCTTC. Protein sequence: CASSRTTSSQLGYTF. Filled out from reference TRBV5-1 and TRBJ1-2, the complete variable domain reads KAGVTQTPRYLIKTRGQQVTLSCSPISGHRSVSWYQQTPGQGLQFLFEYFSETQRNKGNFPGRFSGRQFSNSRSEMNVSTLELGDSALYLCASSRTTSSQLGYTFGSGTRLTVV.

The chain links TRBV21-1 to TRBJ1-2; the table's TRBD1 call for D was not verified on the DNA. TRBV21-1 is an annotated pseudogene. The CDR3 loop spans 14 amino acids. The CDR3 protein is CASSKRQGLYGYTF. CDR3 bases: TGTGCCAGCAGCAAACGACAGGGGCTATATGGCTACACCTTC.

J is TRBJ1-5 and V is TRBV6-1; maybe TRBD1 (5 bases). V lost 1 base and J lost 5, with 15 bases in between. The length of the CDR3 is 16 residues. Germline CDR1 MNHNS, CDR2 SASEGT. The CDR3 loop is CASSEVLDSDYQPQHF. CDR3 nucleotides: TGTGCCAGCAGTGAAGTTTTAGACAGTGACTATCAGCCCCAGCATTTT.

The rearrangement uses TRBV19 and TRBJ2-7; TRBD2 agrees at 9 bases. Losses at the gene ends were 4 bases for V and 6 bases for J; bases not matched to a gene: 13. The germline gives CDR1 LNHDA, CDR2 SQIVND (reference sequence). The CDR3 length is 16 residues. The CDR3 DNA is TGTGCCAGTAGTACAGGCGGGGGGGGAGGTACGGGCGAGCAGTACTTC. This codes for CASSTGGGGGTGEQYF. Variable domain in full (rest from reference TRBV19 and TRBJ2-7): DGGITQSPKYLFRKEGQNVTLSCEQNLNHDAMYWYRQDPGQGLRLIYYSQIVNDFQKGDIAEGYSVSREKKESFPLTVTSAQKNPTAFYLCASSTGGGGGTGEQYFGPGTRLTVT.

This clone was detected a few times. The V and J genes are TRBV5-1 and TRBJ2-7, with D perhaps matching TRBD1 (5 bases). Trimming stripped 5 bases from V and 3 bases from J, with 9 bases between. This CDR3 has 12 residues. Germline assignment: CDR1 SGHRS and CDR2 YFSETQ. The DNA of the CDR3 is TGCGCCAGCAGGTTAGGGGACTACGAGCAGTACTTC. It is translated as CASRLGDYEQYF. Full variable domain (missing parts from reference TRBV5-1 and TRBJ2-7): KAGVTQTPRYLIKTRGQQVTLSCSPISGHRSVSWYQQTPGQGLQFLFEYFSETQRNKGNFPGRFSGRQFSNSRSEMNVSTLELGDSALYLCASRLGDYEQYFGPGTRLTVT.

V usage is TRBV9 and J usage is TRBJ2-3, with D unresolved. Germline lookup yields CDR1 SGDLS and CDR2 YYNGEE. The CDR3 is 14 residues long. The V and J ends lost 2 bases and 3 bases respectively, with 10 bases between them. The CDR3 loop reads CASSVGPGTDTQYF. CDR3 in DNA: TGTGCCAGCAGCGTTGGGCCTGGGACAGATACGCAGTATTTT.

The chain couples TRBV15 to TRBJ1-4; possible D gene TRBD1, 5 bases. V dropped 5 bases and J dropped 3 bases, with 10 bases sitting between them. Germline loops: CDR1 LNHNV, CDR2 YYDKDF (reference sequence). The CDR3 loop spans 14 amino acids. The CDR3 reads CATSLRGPNEKLFF. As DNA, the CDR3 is TGTGCCACCAGCCTAAGGGGACCTAATGAAAAACTGTTTTTT.

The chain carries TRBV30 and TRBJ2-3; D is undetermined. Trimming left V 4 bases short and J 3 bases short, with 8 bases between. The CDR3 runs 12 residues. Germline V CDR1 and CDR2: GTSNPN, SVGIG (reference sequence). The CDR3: CAWTRRTDTQYF. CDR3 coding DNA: TGTGCCTGGACCCGAAGGACAGATACGCAGTATTTT.

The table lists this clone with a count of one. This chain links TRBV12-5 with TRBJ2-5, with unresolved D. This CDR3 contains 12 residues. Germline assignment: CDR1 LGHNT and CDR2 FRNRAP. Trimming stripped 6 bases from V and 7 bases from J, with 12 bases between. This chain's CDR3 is CASGLQGATQYF. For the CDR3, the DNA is TGTGCTAGTGGCCTTCAAGGAGCGACCCAGTACTTC.

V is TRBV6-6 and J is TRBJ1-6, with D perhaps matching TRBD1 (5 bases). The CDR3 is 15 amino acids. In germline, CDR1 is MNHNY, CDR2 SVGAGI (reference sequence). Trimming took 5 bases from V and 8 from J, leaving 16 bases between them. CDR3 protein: CASSTGGGTDSPLHF. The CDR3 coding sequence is TGTGCCAGCAGTACTGGGGGGGGGACGGATTCACCCCTCCACTTT.

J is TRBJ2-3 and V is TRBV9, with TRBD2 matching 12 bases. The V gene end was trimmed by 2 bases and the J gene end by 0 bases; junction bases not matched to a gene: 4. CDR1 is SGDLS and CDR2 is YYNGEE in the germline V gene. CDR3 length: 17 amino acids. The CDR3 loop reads CASSVRTSGASTDTQYF. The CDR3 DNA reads TGTGCCAGCAGCGTCCGGACTAGCGGGGCTAGCACAGATACGCAGTATTTT.

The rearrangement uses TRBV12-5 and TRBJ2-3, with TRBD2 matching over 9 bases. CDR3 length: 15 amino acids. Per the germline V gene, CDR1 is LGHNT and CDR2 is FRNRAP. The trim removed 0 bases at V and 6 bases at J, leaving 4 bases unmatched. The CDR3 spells CASGLVGGRADTQYF. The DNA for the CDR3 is TGTGCTAGTGGTTTGGTAGGCGGGAGGGCCGATACGCAGTATTTT.

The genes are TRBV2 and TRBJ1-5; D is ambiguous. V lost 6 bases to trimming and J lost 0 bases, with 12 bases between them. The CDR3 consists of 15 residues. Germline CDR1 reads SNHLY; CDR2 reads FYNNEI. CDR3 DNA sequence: TGTGCCAGCAGCCTCGACGGAAATAGCAATCAGCCCCAGCATTTT. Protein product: CASSLDGNSNQPQHF.

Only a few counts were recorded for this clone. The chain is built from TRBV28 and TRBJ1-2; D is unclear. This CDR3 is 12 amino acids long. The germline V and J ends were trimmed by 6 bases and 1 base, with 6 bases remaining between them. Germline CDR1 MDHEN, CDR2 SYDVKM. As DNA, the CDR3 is TGTGCCAGCAGCGCCGTTAACTATGGCTACACCTTC. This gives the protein CASSAVNYGYTF.

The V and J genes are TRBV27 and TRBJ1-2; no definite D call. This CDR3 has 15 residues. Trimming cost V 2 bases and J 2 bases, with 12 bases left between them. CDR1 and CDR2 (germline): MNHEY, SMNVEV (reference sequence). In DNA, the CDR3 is TGTGCCAGCAGTTTAGGACCCCTGCGAAACTATGGCTACACCTTC. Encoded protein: CASSLGPLRNYGYTF.

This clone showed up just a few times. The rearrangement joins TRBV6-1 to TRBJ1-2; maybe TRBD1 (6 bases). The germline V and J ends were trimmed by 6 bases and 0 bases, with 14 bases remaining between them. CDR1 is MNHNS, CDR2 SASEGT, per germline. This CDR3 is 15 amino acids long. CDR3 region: CASRGAPPANYGYTF. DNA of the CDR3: TGTGCCAGCAGGGGGGCTCCCCCAGCTAACTATGGCTACACCTTC.

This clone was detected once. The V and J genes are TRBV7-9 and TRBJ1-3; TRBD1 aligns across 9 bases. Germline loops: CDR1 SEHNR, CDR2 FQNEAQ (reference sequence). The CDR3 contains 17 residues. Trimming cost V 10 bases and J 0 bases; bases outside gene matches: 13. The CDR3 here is CATNYLRQGGSGNTIYF. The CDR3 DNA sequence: TGTGCCACCAACTACTTGAGACAGGGGGGCTCTGGAAACACCATATATTTT.

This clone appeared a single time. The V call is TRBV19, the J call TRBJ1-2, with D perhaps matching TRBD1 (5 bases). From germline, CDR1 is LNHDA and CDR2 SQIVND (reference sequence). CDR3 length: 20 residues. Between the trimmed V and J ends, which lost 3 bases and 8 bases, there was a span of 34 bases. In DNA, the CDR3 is TGTGCCAGTAGTATGATCCGCTCTGGGCGGGACCTCAGAAGCCGGTGGGGCTACACCTTC. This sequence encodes CASSMIRSGRDLRSRWGYTF. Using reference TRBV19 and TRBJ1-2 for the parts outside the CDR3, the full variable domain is DGGITQSPKYLFRKEGQNVTLSCEQNLNHDAMYWYRQDPGQGLRLIYYSQIVNDFQKGDIAEGYSVSREKKESFPLTVTSAQKNPTAFYLCASSMIRSGRDLRSRWGYTFGSGTRLTVV.

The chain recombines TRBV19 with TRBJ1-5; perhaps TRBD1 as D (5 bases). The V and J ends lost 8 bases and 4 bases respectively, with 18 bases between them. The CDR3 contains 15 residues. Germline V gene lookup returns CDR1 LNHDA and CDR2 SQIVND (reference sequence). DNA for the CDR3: TGTGCCAGTGGGGGGGGGATTTCTACGAATCAGCCCCAGCATTTT. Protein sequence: CASGGGISTNQPQHF.

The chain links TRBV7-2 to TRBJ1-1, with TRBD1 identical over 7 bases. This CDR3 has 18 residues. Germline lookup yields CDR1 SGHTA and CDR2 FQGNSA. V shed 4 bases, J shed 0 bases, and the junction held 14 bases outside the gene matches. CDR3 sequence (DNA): TGTGCCAGCAGCTCACCCGCAGGAGGGGGCATTATGAACACTGAAGCTTTCTTT. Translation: CASSSPAGGGIMNTEAFF.

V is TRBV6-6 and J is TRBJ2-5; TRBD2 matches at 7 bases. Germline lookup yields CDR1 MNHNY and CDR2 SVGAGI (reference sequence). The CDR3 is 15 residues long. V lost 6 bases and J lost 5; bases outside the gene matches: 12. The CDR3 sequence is CASSRGEGREETQYF. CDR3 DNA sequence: TGTGCCAGCAGCCGAGGAGAGGGGCGGGAGGAGACCCAGTACTTC.

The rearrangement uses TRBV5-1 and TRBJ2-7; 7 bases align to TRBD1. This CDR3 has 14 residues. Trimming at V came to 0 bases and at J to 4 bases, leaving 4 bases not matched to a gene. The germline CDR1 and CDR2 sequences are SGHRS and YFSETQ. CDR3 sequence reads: CASSLARGKYEQYF. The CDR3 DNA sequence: TGCGCCAGCAGCTTGGCCAGGGGGAAGTACGAGCAGTACTTC.

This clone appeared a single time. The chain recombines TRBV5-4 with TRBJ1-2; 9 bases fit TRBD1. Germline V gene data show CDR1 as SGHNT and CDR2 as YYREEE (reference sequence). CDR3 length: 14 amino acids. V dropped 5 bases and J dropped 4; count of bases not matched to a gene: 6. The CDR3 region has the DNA TGTGCCAGCAGTCCGACAGGGGGTCCCTATGGCTACACCTTC. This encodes CASSPTGGPYGYTF.

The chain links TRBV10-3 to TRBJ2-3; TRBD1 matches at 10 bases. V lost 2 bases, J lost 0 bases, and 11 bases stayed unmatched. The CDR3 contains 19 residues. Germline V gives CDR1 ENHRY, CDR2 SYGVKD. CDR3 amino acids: CAISELRQGARLSTDTQYF. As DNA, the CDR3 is TGTGCCATCAGTGAGCTCAGACAGGGGGCTCGGCTGAGCACAGATACGCAGTATTTT.